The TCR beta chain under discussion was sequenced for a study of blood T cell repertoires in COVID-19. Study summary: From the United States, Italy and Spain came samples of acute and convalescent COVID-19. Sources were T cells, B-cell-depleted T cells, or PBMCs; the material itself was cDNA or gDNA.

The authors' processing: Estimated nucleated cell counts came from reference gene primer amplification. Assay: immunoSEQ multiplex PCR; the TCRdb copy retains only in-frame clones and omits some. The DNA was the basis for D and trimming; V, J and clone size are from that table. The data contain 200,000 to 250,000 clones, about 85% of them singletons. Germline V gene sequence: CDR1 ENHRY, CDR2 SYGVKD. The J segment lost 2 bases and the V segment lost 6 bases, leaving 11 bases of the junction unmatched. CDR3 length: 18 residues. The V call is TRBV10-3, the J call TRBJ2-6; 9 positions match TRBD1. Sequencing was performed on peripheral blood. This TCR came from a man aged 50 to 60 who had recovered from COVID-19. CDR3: CAIRTGGQSGAGANVLTF. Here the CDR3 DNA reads TGTGCCATCAGGACAGGGGGACAGTCGGGAGCTGGGGCCAACGTCCTGACTTTC.